Shown below are 25 T cell receptor beta chains from a single sample sequenced in a study of graft-versus-host responses after intestinal transplantation. Antigen specificity for these receptors is unknown. Profiling relied on immunoSEQ multiplex PCR, and the TCRdb table lists in-frame clones only, not all of them. Of over 65,000 clones in the sample, about nine tenths were seen once. Sequences were derived from unstimulated CD4+ T cells sorted from spleen or lymph node cells, sampled before intestinal transplant. The receptors were sampled from a human donor who received an intestinal transplant.

Worth noting for this clone: At one boundary the junction diverges from the germline segment, which might be a read error. CDR3 nucleotide sequence: TGCAGCGCTGAAGCGGATCCCGGGGAGCAGTTCTTC. Translation: CSAEADPGEQFF. J is TRBJ2-1 and V is TRBV29-1, with a possible D match to TRBD2 (5 bases). Per germline, CDR1 SQVTM and CDR2 ANQGSEA. The CDR3 is 12 residues long.

This clone was observed a handful of times. V gene TRBV10-3 combines with J gene TRBJ1-2; D possibly corresponds to TRBD1 (6 bases). V was pared by 10 bases and J by 2 bases, with 14 bases between. CDR3 length: 13 amino acids. The V gene's germline CDR1 is ENHRY and CDR2 SYGVKD. The CDR3 here is CATNPGQNYGYTF. In DNA, the CDR3 is TGTGCCACCAACCCCGGACAGAACTATGGCTACACCTTC.

This clone was seen more than once but under ten times. The chain's CDR3 is CASTADTLNTEAFF. In DNA, the CDR3 is TGTGCCAGCACTGCGGACACCTTGAACACTGAAGCTTTCTTT. V gene TRBV2 combines with J gene TRBJ1-1; possibly TRBD1 for D (5 bases). Germline V CDR1 and CDR2: SNHLY, FYNNEI. Between the trimmed V and J ends, which lost 7 bases and 0 bases, there was a span of 12 bases. This CDR3 contains 14 residues.

This chain connects TRBV7-9 to TRBJ2-7; TRBD2 matches 16 bases. The length of the CDR3 is 13 residues. The V gene's germline CDR1 is SEHNR and CDR2 FQNEAQ (reference sequence). V dropped 6 bases and J dropped 12; count of bases not matched to a gene: 5. CDR3 protein: CASRGLAGGPPYF. CDR3 bases: TGTGCCAGCAGGGGACTAGCGGGGGGGCCGCCGTACTTC.

The V gene is TRBV7-9, the J gene TRBJ1-2, with D unclear. CDR3 size: 14 residues. Germline V gene data show CDR1 as SEHNR and CDR2 as FQNEAQ (reference sequence). V shed 5 bases and J shed 3 bases, with 13 bases lying between them. CDR3 sequence: CASSRGEAYYGYTF. The DNA for the CDR3 is TGTGCCAGCAGCCGAGGAGAAGCGTACTATGGCTACACCTTC. The whole variable domain, filled in from reference TRBV7-9 and TRBJ1-2, reads DTGVSQNPRHKITKRGQNVTFRCDPISEHNRLYWYRQTLGQGPEFLTYFQNEAQLEKSRLLSDRFSAERPKGSFSTLEIQRTEQGDSAMYLCASSRGEAYYGYTFGSGTRLTVV.

The chain recombines TRBV5-4 with TRBJ2-3, with D possibly TRBD2 on 6 matching bases. Germline CDR1 reads SGHNT; CDR2 reads YYREEE (reference sequence). CDR3 length: 13 residues. V was cut by 2 bases and J by 5 bases, with 9 bases left in between. The CDR3 DNA reads as TGTGCCAGCAGCTTCGGCGGGGAAGATACGCAGTATTTT. It encodes CASSFGGEDTQYF.

CDR3 sequence reads: CASSWGFGQGESPLHF. CDR3 sequence (DNA): TGTGCCAGCAGCTGGGGATTCGGGCAGGGGGAGTCACCCCTCCACTTT. V and J are TRBV7-2 and TRBJ1-6; 7 bases fit TRBD1. Germline CDR1 and CDR2: SGHTA and FQGNSA. The CDR3 length is 16 residues. Germline trimming cut 4 bases from V and 10 bases from J; bases unmatched to any gene: 13. The complete variable domain, with remaining parts taken from reference TRBV7-2 and TRBJ1-6, reads GAGVSQSPSNKVTEKGKDVELRCDPISGHTALYWYRQSLGQGLEFLIYFQGNSAPDKSGLPSDRFSAERTGGSVSTLTIQRTQQEDSAVYLCASSWGFGQGESPLHFGNGTRLTVT.

The chain is built from TRBV6-5 and TRBJ1-2; 7 bases line up with TRBD1. From germline, CDR1 is MNHEY and CDR2 SVGAGI. The CDR3 totals 15 residues. The trim removed 4 bases at V and 7 bases at J, leaving 12 bases unmatched. The CDR3 DNA follows: TGTGCCAGCAGTTCCGAAAAGGGGGCTCGACGTGGCTACACCTTC. This encodes CASSSEKGARRGYTF.

There are a few counts of this clone. V and J are TRBV2 and TRBJ2-1; D not certain. V shed 4 bases and J shed 13 bases, with 8 bases lying between them. There are 10 residues in the CDR3. CDR1 and CDR2 (germline): SNHLY, FYNNEI. This chain's CDR3 is CASSVADQFF. CDR3 nucleotide sequence: TGTGCCAGCAGTGTGGCCGATCAGTTCTTC.

This clone was counted once. The gene calls are TRBV30 and TRBJ1-1; 9 bases agree with TRBD1. Germline lookup yields CDR1 GTSNPN and CDR2 SVGIG (reference sequence). Germline trimming cut 4 bases from V and 12 bases from J; bases unmatched to any gene: 9. This CDR3 spans 12 amino acids. The CDR3 is CAWNRDRAWTFF. The CDR3 nucleotides are TGTGCCTGGAACAGGGACAGGGCTTGGACTTTCTTT. The variable domain in full, with the rest retrieved from reference TRBV30 and TRBJ1-1, is SQTIHQWPATLVQPVGSPLSLECTVEGTSNPNLYWYRQAAGRGLQLLFYSVGIGQISSEVPQNLSASRPQDRQFILSSKKLLLSDSGFYLCAWNRDRAWTFFGQGTRLTVV.

V usage is TRBV10-2 and J usage is TRBJ2-2; 14 bases match TRBD2. Germline CDR1 WSHSY, CDR2 SAAADI. The CDR3 is 17 amino acids. With V trimmed by 2 bases and J by 7 bases, 6 bases remained unmatched. The CDR3 bases are TGCGCCAGCAGTGAGGGTTCGGGACTAGCGGGGGTCGGGGAGCTGTTTTTT. Its translation: CASSEGSGLAGVGELFF.

V is TRBV18 and J is TRBJ1-6; TRBD1 aligns across 7 bases. Germline-derived CDR1 and CDR2 are KGHSH and LQKENI. The V gene end was trimmed by 1 base and the J gene end by 8 bases; junction bases not matched to a gene: 2. This CDR3 spans 14 amino acids. The CDR3 loop is CASSPQGADSPLHF. Written as DNA, the CDR3 is TGTGCCAGCTCACCACAGGGGGCGGATTCACCCCTCCACTTT.

The rearrangement joins TRBV27 to TRBJ1-2, with D perhaps matching TRBD1 (6 bases). The germline V and J ends were trimmed by 5 bases and 8 bases, with 18 bases remaining between them. The CDR3 sequence is 14 residues long. Germline loops: CDR1 MNHEY, CDR2 SMNVEV (reference sequence). The CDR3 DNA is TGTGCCAGCAGTAGATCCGGTACAGGGATCGGCTACACCTTC. This translates into CASSRSGTGIGYTF.

This chain links TRBV11-3 with TRBJ2-2; D is possibly TRBD2 (5 bases). The CDR3 contains 12 residues. V was cut by 8 bases and J by 1 base, with 5 bases left in between. Germline V lookup: CDR1 SGHNT, CDR2 YENEEA. CDR3: CASGGNTGELFF. The CDR3 nucleotides read TGTGCCAGCGGAGGGAACACCGGGGAGCTGTTTTTT.

The genes are TRBV6-1 and TRBJ2-3; 9 bases agree with TRBD2. The CDR3 covers 19 residues. V gave up 1 base and J gave up 6 bases; unmatched junction bases: 17. Germline CDR1 and CDR2: MNHNS and SASEGT. The CDR3 reads CASSEGINLAGFLTDTQYF. As DNA, the CDR3 is TGTGCCAGCAGTGAAGGGATTAATCTAGCGGGATTTCTCACGGATACGCAGTATTTT.

This clone was detected a few times. J is TRBJ1-1 and V is TRBV2; D call uncertain. The V gene's germline CDR1 is SNHLY and CDR2 FYNNEI. The CDR3 is made up of 13 amino acids. V lost 7 bases and J lost 1, with 10 bases in between. The CDR3 region is CASIRQANTEAFF. The CDR3 DNA reads TGTGCCAGCATCCGACAAGCGAACACTGAAGCTTTCTTT.

V usage is TRBV6-5 and J usage is TRBJ1-1; possible D gene TRBD1, 6 bases. V lost 4 bases and J 4 bases, leaving 16 bases between the germline ends. Looked up from germline, CDR1 is MNHEY and CDR2 is SVGAGI. The CDR3 consists of 15 residues. DNA of the CDR3: TGTGCCAGCAGTTTCATCCCAGGGGAGAGCACTGAAGCTTTCTTT. It translates to CASSFIPGESTEAFF.

CDR3 protein: CASSLQGTYEQYF. CDR3 nucleotides: TGTGCCAGCAGCTTACAGGGAACCTACGAGCAGTACTTC. V usage is TRBV7-9 and J usage is TRBJ2-7; D perhaps matches TRBD1 (5 bases). In germline, CDR1 is SEHNR, CDR2 FQNEAQ (reference sequence). Trimming removed 2 bases at V and 2 bases at J, with 7 bases between. This CDR3 has 13 residues.

The V call is TRBV15, the J call TRBJ1-1, with D perhaps TRBD1 (5 bases). Trimming took off 2 bases at V and 4 bases at J, with 8 bases between the two ends. CDR3 size: 13 residues. CDR1 and CDR2 (germline): LNHNV, YYDKDF (reference sequence). CDR3 DNA: TGTGCCACCAGCAGAACGGGACTCACTGAAGCTTTCTTT. Protein sequence: CATSRTGLTEAFF.

The CDR3: CASSQSRGLMASNEKLFF. As DNA, the CDR3 is TGCGCCAGCAGCCAAAGCAGGGGGCTCATGGCTTCCAATGAAAAACTGTTTTTT. The V gene is TRBV4-3, the J gene TRBJ1-4; 8 nucleotides align to TRBD1. Trimming took 2 bases from V and 5 from J; bases not matched to a gene: 13. The CDR3 covers 18 residues. Germline V gene data show CDR1 as LGHNA and CDR2 as YSLEER.

This clone appeared a few times. The CDR3 nucleotides are TGCGCCAGCAGCCTCGACAGGGTGACTGAAGCTTTCTTT. The encoded protein is CASSLDRVTEAFF. The rearrangement joins TRBV4-3 to TRBJ1-1; TRBD1 aligns across 7 bases. The V gene end was trimmed by 4 bases and the J gene end by 5 bases; junction bases not matched to a gene: 4. Per germline, CDR1 LGHNA and CDR2 YSLEER. There are 13 residues in the CDR3.

V and J are TRBV9 and TRBJ1-2; D perhaps matches TRBD1 (5 bases). The ends were cut back, 8 bases at V and 4 bases at J, with 12 bases in the middle. The CDR3 spans 12 residues. Germline values: CDR1 SGDLS, CDR2 YYNGEE. CDR3 residues: CASQTDSYGYTF. The CDR3 bases are TGTGCCAGTCAGACAGATAGCTATGGCTACACCTTC. The variable domain in full, completed from reference TRBV9 and TRBJ1-2, reads DSGVTQTPKHLITATGQRVTLRCSPRSGDLSVYWYQQSLDQGLQFLIQYYNGEERAKGNILERFSAQQFPDLHSELNLSSLELGDSALYFCASQTDSYGYTFGSGTRLTVV.

This rearrangement joins TRBV29-1 to TRBJ1-1; 10 nucleotides match TRBD1. This CDR3 region has 13 residues. The germline V gene has CDR1 SQVTM and CDR2 ANQGSEA. V shed 5 bases, J shed 5 bases, and the junction held 5 bases outside the gene matches. Here the CDR3 DNA reads TGCAGCGTTACGACAGGGGGCCGTACTGAAGCTTTCTTT. Translating gives CSVTTGGRTEAFF.

This chain uses TRBV29-1 with TRBJ1-1, with a tentative D call TRBD1 (5 bases). Trimming pared 7 bases from V and 4 bases from J, leaving 16 bases between. The CDR3 runs to 13 residues. Germline V gives CDR1 SQVTM, CDR2 ANQGSEA. In DNA form, the CDR3 reads TGCAGCGGGGGGGTAGGGGTTAGCACTGAAGCTTTCTTT. Translated, it gives CSGGVGVSTEAFF.

The rearrangement uses TRBV7-8 and TRBJ2-7; the D is unclear. CDR3 length equals 14 residues. V was pared by 1 base and J by 0 bases, with 7 bases between. Germline CDR1 and CDR2: SGHVS and FQNEAQ. The CDR3 sequence is CASSLDYNSYEQYF. The CDR3 DNA follows: TGTGCCAGCAGCTTAGATTACAACTCCTACGAGCAGTACTTC.